Sequencing of this T cell receptor beta chain was carried out in a study of human T cells and chemical hapten exposure. Per the germline V gene, CDR1 is GTSNPN and CDR2 is SVGIG (reference sequence). The CDR3 contains 13 residues. V shed 5 bases and J shed 9 bases, with 17 bases lying between them. Via MiXCR, TCRdb re-called the RACE reads, giving one row per CDR3 protein. The sample lists 82,000 or so distinct CDR3 sequences, roughly 13% seen once, with approximately 5.2% in the top ten. Worth noting for this clonotype: Its antigen is unidentified.

The time point denotes: patch test 3, about 24 weeks after DPC sensitization. Treatment here: therapeutic diphenylcyclopropenone sensitization with weekly scalp DPC. Ahead of applying each patch test, blood was sampled. Overall study results and limits: Versus controls, expanded TCRs had significantly more large CDR3 similarity clusters.

This receptor was identified in a woman aged 45-59 years with alopecia areata. Some clones in this sample may be carry-over from other donors' samples. The sample was whole blood, taken in connection with sensitization to the hapten diphenylcyclopropenone (DPC). The chain employs TRBV30 and TRBJ2-1, with D tentatively TRBD1 or TRBD2 (6 bases each). The CDR3 DNA is TGTGCCTGGTCTCCGGGACTGGGGGCTGAGCAGTTCTTC. Translated, it gives CAWSPGLGAEQFF.